This T cell receptor (beta chain) was captured by sequencing in a study of OX40 agonist ivuxolimab in advanced cancers. This clone was observed a few times. The antigen is not known. Notes on the study in general: Some nonresponders likewise displayed low normalized T-cell clonal expansion. CD8+ T cells showed, on average, more clonal expansion than CD4+ cells. Expansion of clones was among the lowest in partial responders at 0.1-3.0 mg/kg.

The method was immunoSEQ multiplex PCR; TCRdb's version includes in-frame clones alone and lacks a portion of them. The repertoire holds under 65,000 clones, with around nine tenths as singletons. The CDR3 spans 10 residues. Germline V gives CDR1 SQVTM, CDR2 ANQGSEA. Trimming shortened V by 5 bases and J by 0 bases, and 1 base separated the two germline ends. Sequences were derived from CD4+ or CD8+ T cells sorted from blood, sampled in a trial of the OX40 agonist ivuxolimab. The chain combines TRBV29-1 with TRBJ2-5; no clear D gene. This TCR was recovered from an adult with an advanced solid tumor such as melanoma, head and neck, liver or kidney cancer. CDR3 bases: TGCAGCGTTAACCAAGAGACCCAGTACTTC. Protein sequence: CSVNQETQYF.